The 31 T cell receptor beta chains below all came from one sample that was sequenced in a study of regulatory dendritic cells for organ transplantation (dated by TCRdb to about 2017). Sorted T cell subsets were CFSE-labeled and co-cultured for around 5 days with allogeneic regulatory or mature dendritic cells at a 1:10 DC:T ratio. Which antigens these TCRs recognize remains unknown. Library generation was performed with the immunoSEQ multiplex PCR assay. TCRdb obtained this table from immuneACCESS and retained in-frame rearrangements with V and J assigned. These tables miss some clones; where compared with another copy, unresolved V genes account for less than half of the shortfall, and the remainder is unexplained. In all, the sample holds 13,000 or so clones, and around nine tenths of those were seen once. Jointly, the top ten make up about 0.21% of the sample. Sequenced input: naive CD8+ T cells from blood cultured with regulatory dendritic cells. The cell subset or site label for this specimen denotes: CD45RA+ naive T cells. The source of these receptors is a human donor in good health.

This clone was recorded once. The rearrangement links TRBV30 to TRBJ2-7, with TRBD2 matching over 7 bases. Germline V gives CDR1 GTSNPN, CDR2 SVGIG (reference sequence). There are 13 residues in the CDR3. Unmatched junction bases numbered 6, after V lost 4 bases and J lost 3 bases. CDR3: CAWNVLAHYEQYF. CDR3 bases: TGTGCCTGGAATGTACTAGCGCACTACGAGCAGTACTTC.

The chain couples TRBV7-9 to TRBJ2-7; D is possibly TRBD1 (5 bases). V dropped 4 bases and J dropped 1 base, with 8 bases sitting between them. Per the germline V gene, CDR1 is SEHNR and CDR2 is FQNEAQ (reference sequence). The CDR3 is 13 amino acids. In DNA form, the CDR3 reads TGTGCCAGCAGCTGGGGCGGTTCCTACGAGCAGTACTTC. As protein: CASSWGGSYEQYF.

The chain employs TRBV9 and TRBJ1-2; D perhaps matches TRBD1 (6 bases). Germline-derived CDR1 and CDR2 are SGDLS and YYNGEE. The CDR3 loop spans 15 amino acids. Trimming left V 0 bases short and J 8 bases short, with 17 bases between. The CDR3 DNA follows: TGTGCCAGCAGCGTAGAGGGCAGGGGAAAGGACGGCTACACCTTC. Encoded protein: CASSVEGRGKDGYTF.

This rearrangement joins TRBV11-2 to TRBJ2-1, with 8 bases matching TRBD2. The junction had 8 bases not matched to a gene; V was cut back by 8 bases and J by 2 bases. Germline V gene data show CDR1 as SGHAT and CDR2 as FQNNGV. The CDR3 extends over 15 amino acids. The DNA for the CDR3 is TGTGCCAGCCGAATTCTAGCGGGCGCCTACAATGAGCAGTTCTTC. This codes for CASRILAGAYNEQFF.

This clone was seen a single time. This chain links TRBV28 with TRBJ2-7, with TRBD1 identical over 9 bases. The V gene end was trimmed by 6 bases and the J gene end by 1 base; junction bases not matched to a gene: 13. Germline CDR1 and CDR2: MDHEN and SYDVKM. The length of the CDR3 is 17 residues. CDR3 in amino acids: CASSTLTGTGKSYEQYF. In DNA form, the CDR3 reads TGTGCCAGCAGCACGCTTACCGGGACAGGGAAGTCCTACGAGCAGTACTTC.

J is TRBJ1-6 and V is TRBV7-9; D might be TRBD1 (5 bases). CDR1 and CDR2 (germline): SEHNR, FQNEAQ (reference sequence). The CDR3 consists of 12 residues. Trimming pared 8 bases from V and 9 bases from J, leaving 11 bases between. This CDR3 reads CASSPGSSPLHF. The CDR3 DNA follows: TGTGCCAGCTCCCCAGGGAGTTCACCCCTCCACTTT.

This clone was seen once. The rearrangement uses TRBV9 and TRBJ1-2, with 7 bases identical to TRBD1. The CDR3 sequence is 14 residues long. The germline CDR1 and CDR2 sequences are SGDLS and YYNGEE. V was pared by 0 bases and J by 6 bases, with 5 bases of the junction left unmatched. The CDR3 is CASSVDDREHGYTF. The CDR3 DNA sequence: TGTGCCAGCAGCGTAGACGACAGGGAGCATGGCTACACCTTC.

The chain couples TRBV30 to TRBJ2-2, with unresolved D. This CDR3 has 12 residues. Germline CDR1 GTSNPN, CDR2 SVGIG (reference sequence). The V and J ends lost 1 base and 5 bases respectively, with 5 bases between them. The DNA of the CDR3 is TGTGCCTGGAGTGAAGGAACCGGGGAGCTGTTTTTT. Residues: CAWSEGTGELFF.

This chain connects TRBV19 to TRBJ2-1; D unresolved. Looked up from germline, CDR1 is LNHDA and CDR2 is SQIVND (reference sequence). The V end lost 5 bases, the J end lost 2 bases, and 19 bases lay between the germline ends. This CDR3 spans 17 amino acids. CDR3 bases: TGTGCCAGTAGTTCCCACACCACACGAGGCACCTACAATGAGCAGTTCTTC. It yields the protein CASSSHTTRGTYNEQFF.

On this clone: The germline gene is not matched at one end of the junction; a read error may be the cause. The genes are TRBV6-6 and TRBJ1-1; D is unresolved. The CDR3 is 8 residues long. In germline, CDR1 is MNHNY, CDR2 SVGAGI (reference sequence). As DNA, the CDR3 is TGTGCCAGTCGCGAGCTAATCTTT. This sequence encodes CASRELIF.

In this sample, this clone turned up a few times. Here the CDR3 reads CASSVMATSSYEQYF. CDR3 DNA: TGTGCCAGCAGTGTCATGGCGACCAGCTCCTACGAGCAGTACTTC. The chain carries TRBV27 and TRBJ2-7; D remains unclear. V was cut by 5 bases and J by 0 bases, with 14 bases left in between. CDR1 and CDR2 from the germline V gene are MNHEY and SMNVEV (reference sequence). CDR3 length: 15 residues.

The CDR3 is CASSLGLVEQYF. The CDR3 DNA sequence: TGTGCCAGCAGCTTAGGGCTTGTCGAGCAGTACTTC. The chain joins TRBV7-9 to TRBJ2-7; D gene ambiguous. From germline, CDR1 is SEHNR and CDR2 FQNEAQ (reference sequence). CDR3 length: 12 amino acids. Trimming stripped 1 base from V and 6 bases from J, with 7 bases between.

CDR3: CASDNGQGNGNTIYF. The CDR3 DNA sequence: TGTGCCAGCGACAACGGACAGGGGAATGGAAACACCATATATTTT. The chain uses TRBV9 and TRBJ1-3, with TRBD1 matching 9 bases. Germline V gene sequence: CDR1 SGDLS, CDR2 YYNGEE. The CDR3 has 15 residues. Germline trimming cut 7 bases from V and 3 bases from J; bases unmatched to any gene: 8.

The chain uses TRBV6-5 and TRBJ1-1, with a weak D call TRBD1 (5 bases). The V gene's germline CDR1 is MNHEY and CDR2 SVGAGI. The V gene lost 2 bases and the J gene lost 6 bases, with 7 bases spanning the gap. The CDR3 runs to 12 residues. Here the CDR3 reads CASSYPGAEAFF. CDR3 bases: TGTGCCAGCAGTTACCCGGGGGCTGAAGCTTTCTTT.

The chain couples TRBV10-3 to TRBJ1-4, with a possible D match to TRBD1 (5 bases). The germline V gene encodes CDR1 ENHRY and CDR2 SYGVKD. The V gene lost 2 bases and the J gene lost 8 bases, with 9 bases spanning the gap. The CDR3 is 13 amino acids. The CDR3: CAISEAGREKLFF. The CDR3 DNA reads as TGTGCCATCAGTGAGGCAGGGAGGGAAAAACTGTTTTTT.

The chain has TRBV4-1 and TRBJ2-1, with 11 positions matching TRBD2. After removal of 0 bases from V and 9 bases from J, the junction contained 10 bases not matched to a gene. Germline V gene data show CDR1 as MGHRA and CDR2 as YSYEKL. The CDR3 runs 17 residues. The CDR3 here is CASSQDFVAGGPSEQFF. DNA for the CDR3: TGCGCCAGCAGCCAAGACTTCGTAGCGGGGGGGCCTAGTGAGCAGTTCTTC.

DNA for the CDR3: TGTGCCAGCCACGACGGTTATAATTCACCCCTCCACTTT. Its translation is CASHDGYNSPLHF. The V gene is TRBV28, the J gene TRBJ1-6, with D uncertain. V lost 8 bases and J lost 4, with 9 bases in between. The length of the CDR3 is 13 residues. From germline, CDR1 is MDHEN and CDR2 SYDVKM.

The rearrangement links TRBV4-1 to TRBJ2-1; D gene unclear. The CDR3 is 12 residues long. V was pared by 0 bases and J by 8 bases, with 5 bases between. The germline V gene encodes CDR1 MGHRA and CDR2 YSYEKL. In DNA, the CDR3 is TGCGCCAGCAGCCAAGATTACGATGAGCAGTTCTTC. The encoded protein is CASSQDYDEQFF.

CDR3 region: CASSLGGSTNEKLFF. In DNA form, the CDR3 reads TGTGCCAGCAGCCTCGGGGGGTCAACTAATGAAAAACTGTTTTTT. The chain has TRBV9 and TRBJ1-4, with a weak D call TRBD1 (5 bases). The V gene's germline CDR1 is SGDLS and CDR2 YYNGEE. The length of the CDR3 is 15 residues. Trimming shortened V by 4 bases and J by 0 bases, and 10 bases separated the two germline ends. The whole variable domain, remainder taken from reference TRBV9 and TRBJ1-4, is DSGVTQTPKHLITATGQRVTLRCSPRSGDLSVYWYQQSLDQGLQFLIQYYNGEERAKGNILERFSAQQFPDLHSELNLSSLELGDSALYFCASSLGGSTNEKLFFGSGTQLSVL.

The chain combines TRBV10-2 with TRBJ2-3; D is possibly TRBD2 (6 bases). The CDR3 is 15 amino acids. Germline CDR1 is WSHSY and CDR2 is SAAADI. Trimming took 5 bases from V and 2 from J, leaving 14 bases between them. DNA for the CDR3: TGCGCCAGCAGTCGTGGGACTCCAAACACAGATACGCAGTATTTT. This gives the protein CASSRGTPNTDTQYF.

The V and J genes are TRBV2 and TRBJ1-2; 9 nucleotides align to TRBD1. The CDR3 loop spans 12 amino acids. Unmatched junction bases numbered 6, after V lost 8 bases and J lost 8 bases. Germline CDR1 and CDR2: SNHLY and FYNNEI. CDR3 nucleotides: TGTGCCAGCGCGGGGGACAGGGCAGGCTACACCTTC. Amino acid sequence: CASAGDRAGYTF.

The chain combines TRBV29-1 with TRBJ2-6, with D possibly matching TRBD1 (5 bases). CDR1 and CDR2 from the germline V gene are SQVTM and ANQGSEA. The CDR3 contains 15 residues. The germline V and J ends were trimmed by 3 bases and 0 bases, with 9 bases remaining between them. Here the CDR3 DNA reads TGCAGCGTTGAGGGCGACAGCTCTGGGGCCAACGTCCTGACTTTC. As protein: CSVEGDSSGANVLTF.

This clone was seen once. The rearrangement joins TRBV28 to TRBJ2-7; maybe TRBD1 (5 bases). Germline V gene lookup returns CDR1 MDHEN and CDR2 SYDVKM. The CDR3 sequence is 15 residues long. The V end lost 6 bases, the J end lost 0 bases, and 15 bases lay between the germline ends. The CDR3 protein is CASSRVGGHSYEQYF. For the CDR3, the DNA is TGTGCCAGCAGCAGGGTTGGCGGCCACTCCTACGAGCAGTACTTC.

The J gene is TRBJ1-1, the V gene TRBV29-1, with D perhaps matching TRBD1 (5 bases). This CDR3 has 16 residues. Per germline, CDR1 SQVTM and CDR2 ANQGSEA. Trimming removed 2 bases at V and 4 bases at J, with 20 bases between. CDR3 in amino acids: CSVESRGGGGATEAFF. The CDR3 bases are TGCAGCGTTGAATCTCGGGGGGGTGGAGGGGCCACTGAAGCTTTCTTT.

The CDR3, as DNA: TGCGCCAGCAGCCCATCGGACAGCTATGGCTACACCTTC. The encoded protein is CASSPSDSYGYTF. The V gene is TRBV4-1, the J gene TRBJ1-2; a weak D match, TRBD1 (6 bases). CDR3 length: 13 residues. Germline V lookup: CDR1 MGHRA, CDR2 YSYEKL. V lost 4 bases and J 4 bases, leaving 10 bases between the germline ends.

The chain links TRBV4-1 to TRBJ2-1; 10 bases align to TRBD2. With 0 bases clipped from V and 9 bases from J, the junction kept 8 bases outside the gene matches. This CDR3 has 16 residues. CDR1 and CDR2 from the germline V gene are MGHRA and YSYEKL. In DNA, the CDR3 is TGCGCCAGCAGCCAAGAGTCTAGCGGGAGTATTGGTGAGCAGTTCTTC. Protein product: CASSQESSGSIGEQFF.

The chain carries TRBV6-5 and TRBJ2-5, with TRBD2 matching 10 bases. The trim removed 5 bases at V and 2 bases at J, leaving 2 bases unmatched. There are 14 residues in the CDR3. The V gene's germline CDR1 is MNHEY and CDR2 SVGAGI. The CDR3 nucleotides read TGTGCCAGCAGTGTACTAGCGGGGCAAGAGACCCAGTACTTC. Translated: CASSVLAGQETQYF.

The V gene is TRBV27, the J gene TRBJ1-1; unclear D gene. CDR1 MNHEY and CDR2 SMNVEV come from the germline V gene (reference sequence). The CDR3 contains 13 residues. With 2 bases removed from V and 5 bases from J, the gap between germline ends came to 9 bases. CDR3 in DNA: TGTGCCAGCAGTTTAGGTCCGGTGACTGAAGCTTTCTTT. Translating gives CASSLGPVTEAFF.

V is TRBV4-1 and J is TRBJ2-7, with D unresolved. The V gene lost 4 bases and the J gene lost 0 bases, with 7 bases spanning the gap. This CDR3 comprises 13 residues. Per the germline V gene, CDR1 is MGHRA and CDR2 is YSYEKL. The CDR3 region has the DNA TGCGCCAGCAGCCGCACAACCTCCTACGAGCAGTACTTC. Translation: CASSRTTSYEQYF.

The chain combines TRBV27 with TRBJ2-5; weak D call: TRBD1 (5 bases). The CDR3 runs to 16 residues. CDR1 and CDR2 (germline): MNHEY, SMNVEV (reference sequence). The V gene lost 4 bases and the J gene lost 5 bases, with 20 bases spanning the gap. The CDR3 sequence: CASSSIRGFVSETQYF. The CDR3 bases are TGTGCCAGCAGTTCGATTAGGGGTTTCGTTTCGGAGACCCAGTACTTC.

The sample holds one count of this clone. CDR3 in amino acids: CASGLGDSVRSIQYF. DNA for the CDR3: TGTGCTAGTGGTTTGGGGGACTCTGTTAGGAGCATTCAGTACTTC. V usage is TRBV12-5 and J usage is TRBJ2-4; D is possibly TRBD2 (6 bases). The germline CDR1 and CDR2 sequences are LGHNT and FRNRAP. The CDR3 loop spans 15 amino acids. V lost 1 base and J 9 bases, leaving 16 bases between the germline ends.